Below are 22 T cell receptor beta chains sequenced from a single sample in a study of Graves' ophthalmopathy and Graves' hyperthyroidism. The TCR beta CDR3 regions underwent amplification from RNA transcripts. The first round was an RT-PCR with HTBI primers, and the second round was a multiplex PCR. TCRdb reprocessed the multiplex PCR reads via MiXCR and lists one record per CDR3 protein. Among almost 40,000 distinct CDR3 sequences listed, 45% to 55% were seen once. Sequenced input: peripheral blood. The source of these receptors is an adult woman with stable Graves' hyperthyroidism.

This clonotype was observed many times. The CDR3 spells CASSGAGRPYEQYF. The CDR3 coding sequence is TGTGCCAGCAGCGGGGCGGGCCGCCCCTACGAGCAGTACTTC. The chain links TRBV9 to TRBJ2-7, with D perhaps matching TRBD2 (5 bases). Between the trimmed V and J ends, which lost 3 bases and 2 bases, there was a span of 12 bases. Germline CDR1 SGDLS, CDR2 YYNGEE. CDR3 length equals 14 residues. The variable domain in full, completed from reference TRBV9 and TRBJ2-7, reads DSGVTQTPKHLITATGQRVTLRCSPRSGDLSVYWYQQSLDQGLQFLIQYYNGEERAKGNILERFSAQQFPDLHSELNLSSLELGDSALYFCASSGAGRPYEQYFGPGTRLTVT.

This rearrangement joins TRBV29-1 to TRBJ1-1, with 8 positions matching TRBD1. CDR3 length: 11 residues. With V trimmed by 7 bases and J by 4 bases, 2 bases remained unmatched. CDR1 is SQVTM, CDR2 ANQGSEA, per germline. CDR3 sequence reads: CSATGGTEAFF. The DNA of the CDR3 is TGCAGCGCCACAGGGGGCACTGAAGCTTTCTTT.

This clonotype was counted at least ten times. The chain joins TRBV18 to TRBJ2-7, with unresolved D. Germline-derived CDR1 and CDR2 are KGHSH and LQKENI. The V end lost 0 bases, the J end lost 0 bases, and 9 bases lay between the germline ends. The CDR3 has 15 amino acids. The CDR3 sequence is CASSPPEPISYEQYF. In DNA, the CDR3 is TGTGCCAGCTCACCACCGGAACCAATCTCCTACGAGCAGTACTTC.

As concerns this clonotype: The CDR3 carries no conserved terminal phenylalanine or tryptophan, so it likely arises from a read error. V usage is TRBV6-5 and J usage is TRBJ1-1, with D possibly matching TRBD1 (5 bases). Germline CDR1 and CDR2: MNHEY and SVGAGI. This CDR3 is built from 14 residues. DNA of the CDR3: TGTGCCAGCACTCGAACGGGGCGGAACACCGAAGCTTTCTTA. Translated, it gives CASTRTGRNTEAFL.

This clonotype has only a few counts. The V and J genes are TRBV25-1 and TRBJ1-5; D may be TRBD1 (5 bases). V gave up 3 bases and J gave up 2 bases, with 14 bases separating them. Germline V gene sequence: CDR1 MGHDK, CDR2 SYGVNS. The CDR3 extends over 16 amino acids. CDR3 coding DNA: TGTGCCAGCAGTGAGGGAGGGGCCGGGGGCAATCAGCCCCAGCATTTT. It yields the protein CASSEGGAGGNQPQHF.

Many counts were recorded for this clonotype. The rearrangement links TRBV5-5 to TRBJ2-7; D may be TRBD1 (5 bases). This CDR3 has 15 amino acids. With 0 bases removed from V and 7 bases from J, the gap between germline ends came to 17 bases. Germline V gene sequence: CDR1 SGHKS, CDR2 YYEKEE (reference sequence). In DNA, the CDR3 is TGTGCCAGCAGCTTGGGACAGTCTATCTACGTGGAGCAGTACTTC. Translating it yields CASSLGQSIYVEQYF.

This clonotype came up many times. The chain joins TRBV12-3 or TRBV12-4 to TRBJ1-1, with D unclear. V lost 0 bases, J lost 5 bases, and 10 bases lay in between. The CDR3 loop spans 14 amino acids. The CDR3: CASSLAFDGTEAFF. The CDR3 DNA follows: TGTGCCAGCAGTTTAGCGTTCGATGGAACTGAAGCTTTCTTT.

This clonotype was seen at least ten times. The chain carries TRBV28 and TRBJ2-2; D is uncertain. CDR1 is MDHEN, CDR2 SYDVKM, per germline. With 6 bases removed from V and 4 bases from J, the gap between germline ends came to 12 bases. The CDR3 extends over 14 amino acids. CDR3 in amino acids: CASRPPLSTGELFF. The CDR3 bases are TGTGCCAGCAGACCCCCTTTAAGCACCGGGGAGCTGTTTTTT.

As concerns this clonotype: Relative to the germline gene, one junction end is altered; a read error may explain this. The rearrangement joins TRBV3-1 to TRBJ2-5; D may match TRBD1 or TRBD2 (6 bases each). Germline V CDR1 and CDR2: LGHDT, YNNKEL (reference sequence). CDR3 length: 15 amino acids. The CDR3, as DNA: TGTGCTAGCAGCCCGGGGGCTAGCCGACAAGAGACCCAGTACTTC. Translating it yields CASSPGASRQETQYF.

This clonotype was seen a handful of times. The genes are TRBV24-1 and TRBJ2-1, with 9 positions matching TRBD1. Looked up from germline, CDR1 is KGHDR and CDR2 is SFDVKD. J lost 5 bases, V lost 2 bases, and 6 bases had no gene match. There are 16 residues in the CDR3. CDR3 nucleotides: TGTGCCACCAGTGATTCGAACAGGGGGCGCGACAATGAGCAGTTCTTC. It yields the protein CATSDSNRGRDNEQFF.

This clonotype was seen at least ten times. One end of the junction fails to match germline, which may point to a read error. V gene TRBV19 combines with J gene TRBJ1-3; perhaps TRBD1 as D (5 bases). The CDR3 is made up of 15 amino acids. The germline V gene encodes CDR1 LNHDA and CDR2 SQIVND (reference sequence). Written as DNA, the CDR3 is TGTGCCAGTAGCGTCACAGGACCCTCTGGAGACACCATATATTTT. Translated: CASSVTGPSGDTIYF. Variable domain in full (rest from reference TRBV19 and TRBJ1-3): DGGITQSPKYLFRKEGQNVTLSCEQNLNHDAMYWYRQDPGQGLRLIYYSQIVNDFQKGDIAEGYSVSREKKESFPLTVTSAQKNPTAFYLCASSVTGPSGDTIYFGEGSWLTVV.

The J gene is TRBJ2-5, the V gene TRBV11-1; D may be TRBD2 (7 bases). The germline gives CDR1 SGHAT, CDR2 FQDESV (reference sequence). The CDR3 sequence is 12 residues long. Trimming removed 5 bases from V and 9 bases from J, with 13 bases in between. CDR3 bases: TGTGCCAGCAGCCTGGGGGGGCAGCCCCAGTACTTC. Protein product: CASSLGGQPQYF. The variable domain in full, with the rest retrieved from reference TRBV11-1 and TRBJ2-5, is EAEVAQSPRYKITEKSQAVAFWCDPISGHATLYWYRQILGQGPELLVQFQDESVVDDSQLPKDRFSAERLKGVDSTLKIQPAELGDSAMYLCASSLGGQPQYFGPGTRLLVL.

This chain joins TRBV7-9 and TRBJ2-7, with 7 bases lining up with TRBD1. The CDR3 totals 13 residues. CDR1 is SEHNR, CDR2 FQNEAQ, per germline (reference sequence). Unmatched junction bases numbered 3, after V lost 5 bases and J lost 2 bases. The CDR3 DNA is TGTGCCAGCAGCACCGGGACAGCCTACGAGCAGTACTTC. It codes for CASSTGTAYEQYF.

This chain joins TRBV2 and TRBJ2-5, with 9 bases lining up with TRBD2. V shed 6 bases, J shed 2 bases, and the junction held 7 bases outside the gene matches. This CDR3 has 15 amino acids. Per the germline V gene, CDR1 is SNHLY and CDR2 is FYNNEI. CDR3 in amino acids: CASRPGTSRQETQYF. For the CDR3, the DNA is TGTGCCAGCAGACCCGGGACTAGCCGACAAGAGACCCAGTACTTC.

This clonotype was detected ten times or more. V usage is TRBV4-2 and J usage is TRBJ2-7, with 9 positions matching TRBD2. Germline values: CDR1 LGHNA, CDR2 YNFKEQ. Germline trimming cut 0 bases from V and 7 bases from J; bases unmatched to any gene: 7. The CDR3 contains 15 residues. The CDR3 reads CASSQDLAGGREQYF. The CDR3 DNA sequence: TGTGCCAGCAGCCAAGATCTCGCGGGAGGGCGTGAGCAGTACTTC.

This clonotype was seen a single time. The V and J genes are TRBV29-1 and TRBJ2-7; possibly TRBD1 for D (5 bases). CDR1 SQVTM and CDR2 ANQGSEA come from the germline V gene. Trimming cost V 1 base and J 2 bases, with 9 bases left between them. CDR3 length: 13 residues. CDR3 bases: TGCAGCGTTGAAGCAGGGTACCCCTACGAGCAGTACTTC. This gives the protein CSVEAGYPYEQYF.

This clonotype came up a few times. The chain employs TRBV7-3 and TRBJ2-5; D is unresolved. Between the trimmed V and J ends, which lost 3 bases and 5 bases, there was a span of 10 bases. This CDR3 spans 13 amino acids. The V gene's germline CDR1 is SGHTA and CDR2 FQGTGA. CDR3 loop: CASSLGLGETQYF. The DNA for the CDR3 is TGTGCCAGCAGCTTGGGGTTGGGGGAGACCCAGTACTTC.

V is TRBV7-9 and J is TRBJ2-7; D is possibly TRBD1 (6 bases). From germline, CDR1 is SEHNR and CDR2 FQNEAQ (reference sequence). This CDR3 is built from 15 residues. V shed 1 base and J shed 6 bases, with 16 bases lying between them. This chain's CDR3 is CASSLGTAHGREQYF. In DNA form, the CDR3 reads TGTGCCAGCAGCTTAGGGACAGCACACGGTCGCGAGCAGTACTTC.

The chain combines TRBV11-2 with TRBJ2-7; a possible D gene is TRBD2 (6 bases). Trimming pared 9 bases from V and 6 bases from J, leaving 12 bases between. The germline V gene has CDR1 SGHAT and CDR2 FQNNGV. The CDR3 has 11 amino acids. CDR3: CASKRESEQYF. The CDR3 region has the DNA TGTGCCAGTAAACGGGAGAGCGAGCAGTACTTC.

Turning to this clonotype: An end of the junction differs from the germline gene, which may be a read error. The rearrangement joins TRBV4-1 to TRBJ2-7, with D possibly matching TRBD1 (6 bases). The CDR3 contains 14 residues. The V gene's germline CDR1 is MGHRA and CDR2 YSYEKL. The CDR3 sequence is CASSQPWTAYEQYF. As DNA, the CDR3 is TGTGCCAGCAGCCAACCCTGGACAGCCTACGAGCAGTACTTC.

The chain employs TRBV14 and TRBJ1-1; D call uncertain. The germline CDR1 and CDR2 sequences are SGHDN and FVKESK. This CDR3 is 13 amino acids long. The V end was cut by 4 bases, the J end by 0 bases, with 6 bases between. For the CDR3, the DNA is TGTGCCAGCAGCCGAGTCTTGAACACTGAAGCTTTCTTT. This gives the protein CASSRVLNTEAFF.

Notes on this clonotype: This sequence may be a read error, since a much larger clone differs from it by one base. V usage is TRBV7-9 and J usage is TRBJ2-6; the D is unclear. Germline V gene sequence: CDR1 SEHNR, CDR2 FQNEAQ (reference sequence). This CDR3 is built from 17 residues. V was trimmed by 6 bases and J by 3 bases, leaving 18 bases between them. As DNA, the CDR3 is TGTGCCAGCAGTGAACCCGTCTTCCTCGGTGGGGCCAACGTCCTGACTTTC. It is translated as CASSEPVFLGGANVLTF.